The 22 T cell receptor beta chains given below trace back to one sample, sequenced in a study of blood T cells in healthy people across ages. The use of a sample-barcoded 5' primer and a J-beta primer mix characterized a second PCR of roughly 7 to 11 cycles. TCRdb re-called the 5' RACE reads with MiXCR, one entry per CDR3 protein. The sample consists of some 800,000 distinct CDR3 sequences, 25% of them appearing once. The sample was also reused in another study, on T cells of mothers and their children.

The sequenced material came from blood. These receptors originate from a boy aged 5-17 years in good health.

In this sample, this clonotype turned up a few times. The chain employs TRBV28 and TRBJ2-3; no firm D call. The CDR3 contains 18 residues. Germline loops: CDR1 MDHEN, CDR2 SYDVKM. The V and J ends lost 5 bases and 0 bases respectively, with 21 bases between them. CDR3 residues: CASSPSPRLASSTDTQYF. DNA for the CDR3: TGTGCCAGCAGTCCCAGCCCCCGGCTCGCGTCTAGCACAGATACGCAGTATTTT.

This clonotype has a handful of counts. The V and J genes are TRBV6-5 and TRBJ1-2; 7 positions match TRBD1. Germline-derived CDR1 and CDR2 are MNHEY and SVGAGI. The V and J ends lost 7 bases and 4 bases, in that order; junction bases with no gene match: 9. The CDR3 contains 14 residues. The CDR3 nucleotides are TGTGCCAGCAACAGGGGAGGGAAAGGCTATGGCTACACCTTC. It is translated as CASNRGGKGYGYTF.

This clonotype was counted between two and nine times. V is TRBV29-1 and J is TRBJ2-1; the D is unclear. V was clipped by 4 bases and J by 7 bases, with 14 bases between them. CDR1 SQVTM and CDR2 ANQGSEA come from the germline V gene. This CDR3 is 13 amino acids long. In nucleotides, the CDR3 is TGCAGCGTTGGAGCGCCGGCCGCTAATGAGCAGTTCTTC. The encoded protein is CSVGAPAANEQFF.

This clonotype was found a few times. The chain has TRBV20-1 and TRBJ2-7, with 11 bases fitting TRBD1. V gave up 5 bases and J gave up 6 bases; unmatched junction bases: 6. Germline loops: CDR1 DFQATT, CDR2 SNEGSKA (reference sequence). This CDR3 contains 13 residues. The CDR3 nucleotides are TGCAGTGCTCAGGACAGGGGGCCGGTCGAGCAGTACTTC. Translated: CSAQDRGPVEQYF.

This sequence joins TRBV11-2 and TRBJ2-5, with D uncertain. Judging by the DNA end, TRBJ2-1 fits better; the J call may be wrong. The CDR3 length is 15 residues. CDR1 is SGHAT and CDR2 is FQNNGV in the germline V gene. The CDR3 loop is CASSLSPNGWDEQFF. In DNA, the CDR3 is TGTGCCAGCAGCTTATCCCCGAATGGGTGGGATGAGCAGTTCTTC.

This clonotype was detected only a few times. The chain carries TRBV6-1 and TRBJ2-5; 7 bases line up with TRBD1. The end of the DNA aligns better with TRBJ2-7, so the J call may be wrong. The CDR3 totals 14 residues. The germline CDR1 and CDR2 sequences are MNHNS and SASEGT. The CDR3 is CASSDTGVGYEQYF. The CDR3 nucleotides are TGTGCCAGCAGTGATACAGGGGTTGGGTACGAGCAGTACTTC.

The chain couples TRBV12-5 to TRBJ2-1, with unresolved D. V shed 3 bases and J shed 2 bases, with 2 bases lying between them. The CDR3 totals 12 residues. The germline V gene has CDR1 LGHNT and CDR2 FRNRAP. CDR3 bases: TGTGCTAGTGGTTTTGCCTACAATGAGCAGTTCTTC. Protein: CASGFAYNEQFF.

This clonotype was seen only a few times. The chain recombines TRBV18 with TRBJ2-7, with 7 nucleotides matching TRBD1. Germline V gene data show CDR1 as KGHSH and CDR2 as LQKENI. V shed 4 bases and J 7 bases; nucleotides not matched to a gene: 13. The CDR3 sequence is 15 residues long. CDR3 loop: CASSQGQITGLEQYF. As DNA, the CDR3 is TGTGCCAGCTCACAGGGACAGATCACCGGGTTAGAGCAGTACTTC.

This clonotype turned up a few times. This chain joins TRBV6-5 and TRBJ1-1; D remains ambiguous. Per germline, CDR1 MNHEY and CDR2 SVGAGI. V dropped 7 bases and J dropped 0 bases, with 12 bases sitting between them. This CDR3 has 14 residues. CDR3 amino acids: CASTADGLNTEAFF. Written as DNA, the CDR3 is TGTGCCAGCACCGCGGACGGATTGAACACTGAAGCTTTCTTT.

This clonotype has just one count. The rearrangement links TRBV18 to TRBJ2-3, with D hard to call. Trimming pared 3 bases from V and 6 bases from J, leaving 13 bases between. The CDR3 spans 14 residues. From germline, CDR1 is KGHSH and CDR2 LQKENI. The CDR3 DNA is TGTGCCAGCTCACCGAGACAAGCGCCGGATACGCAGTATTTT. It encodes CASSPRQAPDTQYF.

The rearrangement links TRBV12-3 or TRBV12-4 to TRBJ1-2; D call uncertain. V was shortened by 7 bases and J by 4 bases, with 16 bases between the two germline ends. The CDR3 runs 14 residues. The CDR3 here is CASKFGVGGYGYTF. CDR3 sequence (DNA): TGTGCCAGCAAGTTTGGGGTGGGCGGCTATGGCTACACCTTC.

The V gene is TRBV4-3, the J gene TRBJ2-1; tentative D call: TRBD2 (5 bases). V was cut by 1 base and J by 6 bases, with 13 bases left in between. Germline V gene data show CDR1 as LGHNA and CDR2 as YSLEER. This CDR3 is 15 amino acids long. Written as DNA, the CDR3 is TGCGCCAGCAGCCAAGGCCGGGGAGCCGTCAATGAGCAGTTCTTC. It encodes CASSQGRGAVNEQFF.

The rearrangement uses TRBV4-3 and TRBJ2-5, with 10 positions matching TRBD1. CDR3 length: 17 amino acids. J was trimmed by 0 bases and V by 3 bases; bases with no gene match: 7. The V gene's germline CDR1 is LGHNA and CDR2 YSLEER. The CDR3 coding sequence is TGCGCCAGCAGCCAGGAAGGACAGGGGGGATACCAAGAGACCCAGTACTTC. Its protein is CASSQEGQGGYQETQYF.

V usage is TRBV15 and J usage is TRBJ2-5; unclear D gene. CDR3 size: 16 residues. CDR1 is LNHNV, CDR2 YYDKDF, per germline (reference sequence). Trimming took 0 bases from V and 0 from J, leaving 11 bases between them. In DNA form, the CDR3 reads TGTGCCACCAGCAGAGACTGGCAAACCGACCAAGAGACCCAGTACTTC. As protein: CATSRDWQTDQETQYF.

V usage is TRBV6-1 and J usage is TRBJ1-1, with D hard to call. Deletions cut 1 base from V and 4 bases from J, with 13 bases between. CDR3 size: 15 residues. CDR1 is MNHNS, CDR2 SASEGT, per germline. The CDR3 protein is CASSEVWELVTEAFF. CDR3 DNA sequence: TGTGCCAGCAGTGAAGTATGGGAGTTAGTCACTGAAGCTTTCTTT.

This rearrangement joins TRBV10-3 to TRBJ2-3; TRBD2 agrees at 7 bases. With 9 bases clipped from V and 2 bases from J, the junction kept 8 bases outside the gene matches. This CDR3 has 14 residues. Looked up from germline, CDR1 is ENHRY and CDR2 is SYGVKD. CDR3 coding DNA: TGTGCCATGGGGCTAGCGGCGACCACAGATACGCAGTATTTT. Protein sequence: CAMGLAATTDTQYF.

The table lists this clonotype with a few counts. The chain recombines TRBV7-2 with TRBJ1-6, with D uncertain. The CDR3 spans 16 residues. Germline V lookup: CDR1 SGHTA, CDR2 FQGNSA. V lost 1 base and J 0 bases, leaving 7 bases between the germline ends. The CDR3 sequence: CASSLEDYSYNSPLHF. CDR3 coding DNA: TGTGCCAGCAGCTTAGAGGACTACTCCTATAATTCACCCCTCCACTTT.

The chain employs TRBV10-3 and TRBJ2-7, with D possibly matching TRBD1 (5 bases). There are 17 residues in the CDR3. The V end was cut by 4 bases, the J end by 4 bases, with 23 bases between. Germline V gene lookup returns CDR1 ENHRY and CDR2 SYGVKD. This chain's CDR3 is CAISGGQLPRNEYEQYF. As DNA, the CDR3 is TGTGCCATCAGTGGCGGACAATTGCCGCGCAACGAGTACGAGCAGTACTTC.

This clonotype was observed a few times. The rearrangement joins TRBV5-5 to TRBJ1-4, with D possibly being TRBD1 (5 bases). Germline V CDR1 and CDR2: SGHKS, YYEKEE (reference sequence). CDR3 length: 15 amino acids. Trimming cost V 1 base and J 5 bases, with 12 bases left between them. CDR3 residues: CASSLNPGLNEKLFF. The CDR3, as DNA: TGTGCCAGCAGCTTGAATCCAGGGCTGAATGAAAAACTGTTTTTT.

This rearrangement joins TRBV7-8 to TRBJ2-7; possibly TRBD1 or TRBD2 for D (5 bases each). This CDR3 is built from 18 residues. Deletions cut 0 bases from V and 3 bases from J, with 21 bases between. Germline assignment: CDR1 SGHVS and CDR2 FQNEAQ. In DNA form, the CDR3 reads TGTGCCAGCAGCTTAGCGCAGTTGGGACCCGGGGTATTCTACGAGCAGTACTTC. It codes for CASSLAQLGPGVFYEQYF.

Only a few counts were recorded for this clonotype. The rearrangement joins TRBV4-1 to TRBJ2-5; 8 bases line up with TRBD1. The J call may be in error: the DNA end matches TRBJ2-7 better. The germline V gene encodes CDR1 MGHRA and CDR2 YSYEKL. The CDR3 sequence is 16 residues long. The CDR3 DNA reads TGCGCCAGCAGCCAAGATCGCGGACAGGGTATTTTCGAGCAGTACTTC. Translation gives CASSQDRGQGIFEQYF.

The CDR3 sequence is CSARAEGLGDQPQHF. The CDR3 DNA reads as TGCAGTGCTAGAGCCGAGGGGCTGGGGGATCAGCCCCAGCATTTT. The chain uses TRBV20-1 and TRBJ1-5; possible D gene TRBD1, 5 bases. Trimming removed 1 base from V and 5 bases from J, with 15 bases in between. CDR1 and CDR2 (germline): DFQATT, SNEGSKA (reference sequence). The CDR3 sequence is 15 residues long.